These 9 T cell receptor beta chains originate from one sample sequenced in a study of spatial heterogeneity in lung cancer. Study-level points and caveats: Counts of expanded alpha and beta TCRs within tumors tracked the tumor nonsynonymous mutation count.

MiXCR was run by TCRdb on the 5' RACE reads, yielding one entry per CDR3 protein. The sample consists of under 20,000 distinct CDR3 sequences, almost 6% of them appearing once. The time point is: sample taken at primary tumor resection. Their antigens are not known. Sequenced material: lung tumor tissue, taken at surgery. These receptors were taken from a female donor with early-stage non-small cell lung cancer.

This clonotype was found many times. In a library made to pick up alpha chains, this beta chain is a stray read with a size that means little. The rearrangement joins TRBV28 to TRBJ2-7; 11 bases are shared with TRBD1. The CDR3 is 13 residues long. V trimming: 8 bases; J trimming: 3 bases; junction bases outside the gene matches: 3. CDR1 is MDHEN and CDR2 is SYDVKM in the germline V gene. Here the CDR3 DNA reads TGTGCCAGCCGGACAGGGGGCTTCTACGAGCAGTACTTC. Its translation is CASRTGGFYEQYF.

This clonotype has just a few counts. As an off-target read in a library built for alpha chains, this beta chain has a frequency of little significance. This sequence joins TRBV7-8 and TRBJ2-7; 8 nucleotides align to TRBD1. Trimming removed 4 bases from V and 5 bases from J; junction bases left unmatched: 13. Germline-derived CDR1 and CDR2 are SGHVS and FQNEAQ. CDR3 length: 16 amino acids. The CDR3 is CASSSGRGQVPDEQYF. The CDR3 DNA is TGTGCCAGCAGCTCGGGAAGGGGACAGGTCCCCGACGAGCAGTACTTC.

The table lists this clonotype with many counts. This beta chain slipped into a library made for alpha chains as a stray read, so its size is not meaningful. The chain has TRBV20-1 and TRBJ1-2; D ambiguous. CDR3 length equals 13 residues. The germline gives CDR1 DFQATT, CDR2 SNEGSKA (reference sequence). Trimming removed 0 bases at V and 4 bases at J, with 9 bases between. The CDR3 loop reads CSARDWVAYGYTF. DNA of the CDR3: TGCAGTGCTAGAGACTGGGTCGCCTATGGCTACACCTTC.

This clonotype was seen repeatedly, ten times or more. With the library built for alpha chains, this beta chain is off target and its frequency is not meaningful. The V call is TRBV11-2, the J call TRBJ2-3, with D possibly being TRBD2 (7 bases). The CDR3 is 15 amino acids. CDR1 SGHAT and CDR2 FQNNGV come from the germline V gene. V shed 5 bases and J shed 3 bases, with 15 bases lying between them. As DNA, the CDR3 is TGTGCCAGCAGCCTGGCGGGGGCGCGGACAGATACGCAGTATTTT. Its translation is CASSLAGARTDTQYF.

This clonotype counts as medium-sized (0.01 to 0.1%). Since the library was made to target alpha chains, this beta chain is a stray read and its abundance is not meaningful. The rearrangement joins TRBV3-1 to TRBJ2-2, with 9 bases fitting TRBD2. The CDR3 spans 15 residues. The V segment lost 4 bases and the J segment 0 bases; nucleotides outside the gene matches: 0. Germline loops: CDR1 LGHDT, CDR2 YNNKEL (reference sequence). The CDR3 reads CASSRLAANTGELFF. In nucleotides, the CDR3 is TGTGCCAGCAGCCGACTAGCGGCGAACACCGGGGAGCTGTTTTTT. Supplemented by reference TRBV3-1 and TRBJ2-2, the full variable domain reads DTAVSQTPKYLVTQMGNDKSIKCEQNLGHDTMYWYKQDSKKFLKIMFSYNNKELIINETVPNRFSPKSPDKAHLNLHINSLELGDSAVYFCASSRLAANTGELFFGEGSRLTVL.

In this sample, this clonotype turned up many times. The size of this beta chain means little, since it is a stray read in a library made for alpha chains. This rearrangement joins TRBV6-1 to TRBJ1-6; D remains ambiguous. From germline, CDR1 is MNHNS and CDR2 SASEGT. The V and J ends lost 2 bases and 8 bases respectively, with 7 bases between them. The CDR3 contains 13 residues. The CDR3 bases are TGTGCCAGCAGTGAATATCGGGATTCACCCCTCCACTTT. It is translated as CASSEYRDSPLHF.

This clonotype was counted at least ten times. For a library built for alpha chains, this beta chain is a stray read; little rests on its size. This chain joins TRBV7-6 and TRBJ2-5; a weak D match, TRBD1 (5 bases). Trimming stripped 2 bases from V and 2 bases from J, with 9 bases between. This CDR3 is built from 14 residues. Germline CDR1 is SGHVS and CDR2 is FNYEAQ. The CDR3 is CASSLFQGQETQYF. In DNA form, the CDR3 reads TGTGCCAGCAGCTTATTCCAGGGACAAGAGACCCAGTACTTC.

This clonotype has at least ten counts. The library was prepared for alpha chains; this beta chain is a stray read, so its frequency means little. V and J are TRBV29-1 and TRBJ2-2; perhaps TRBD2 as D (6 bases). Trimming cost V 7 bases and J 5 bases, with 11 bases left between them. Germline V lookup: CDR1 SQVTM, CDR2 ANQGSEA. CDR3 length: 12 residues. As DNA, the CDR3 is TGCAGCGCCGGTAGCGGAACCGGGGAGCTGTTTTTT. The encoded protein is CSAGSGTGELFF.

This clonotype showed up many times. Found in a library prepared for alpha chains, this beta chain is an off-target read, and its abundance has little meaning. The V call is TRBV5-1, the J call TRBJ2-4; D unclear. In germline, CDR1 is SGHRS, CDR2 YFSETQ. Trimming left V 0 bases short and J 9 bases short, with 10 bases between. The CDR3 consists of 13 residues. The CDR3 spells CASSLVAPPIQYF. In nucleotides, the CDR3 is TGCGCCAGCAGCTTGGTCGCTCCCCCCATTCAGTACTTC. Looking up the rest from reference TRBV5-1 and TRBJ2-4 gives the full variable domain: KAGVTQTPRYLIKTRGQQVTLSCSPISGHRSVSWYQQTPGQGLQFLFEYFSETQRNKGNFPGRFSGRQFSNSRSEMNVSTLELGDSALYLCASSLVAPPIQYFGAGTRLSVL.